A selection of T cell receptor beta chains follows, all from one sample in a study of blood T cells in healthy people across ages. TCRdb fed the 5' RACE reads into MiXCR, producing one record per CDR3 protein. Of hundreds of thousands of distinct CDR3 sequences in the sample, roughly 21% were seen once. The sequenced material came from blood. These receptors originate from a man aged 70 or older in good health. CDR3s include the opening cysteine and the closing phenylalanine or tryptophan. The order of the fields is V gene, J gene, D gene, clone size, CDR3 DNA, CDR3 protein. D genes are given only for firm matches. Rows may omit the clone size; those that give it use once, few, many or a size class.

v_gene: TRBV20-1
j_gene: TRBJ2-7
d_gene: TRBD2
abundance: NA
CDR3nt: TGCAGTGCTAGAGCTAGCGGGAGTTACGAGCAGTACTTC
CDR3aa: CSARASGSYEQYF

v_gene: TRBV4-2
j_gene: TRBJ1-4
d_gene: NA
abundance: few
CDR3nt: TGTGCCAGCAGCCAAGATCACAGAGAAAATGAAAAACTGTTTTTT
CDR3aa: CASSQDHRENEKLFF

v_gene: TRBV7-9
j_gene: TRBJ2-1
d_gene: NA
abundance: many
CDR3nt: TGTGCCAGCAGCGCTACGAGGGGGGATGAGCAGTTCTTC
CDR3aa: CASSATRGDEQFF

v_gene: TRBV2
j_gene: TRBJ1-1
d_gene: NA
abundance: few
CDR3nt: TGTGCCAGCAACGGTCGGGAGAACACTGGAGCTTTCTTT
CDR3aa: CASNGRENTGAFF

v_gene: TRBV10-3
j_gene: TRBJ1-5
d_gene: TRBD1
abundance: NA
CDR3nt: TGTGCCATCAGTGAGAGGGGGGACAGCCCCCAGCATTTT
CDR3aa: CAISERGDSPQHF

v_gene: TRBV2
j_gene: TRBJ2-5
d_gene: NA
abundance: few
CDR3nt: TGTGCCAGCAGTGAACTGGCGGGTGAGACCCAGTACTTC
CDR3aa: CASSELAGETQYF

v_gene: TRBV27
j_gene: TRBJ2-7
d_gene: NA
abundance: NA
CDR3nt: TGTGCCGGCAGTTTATCCGGGGGAGTAAACGAGCAGTACTTC
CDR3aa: CAGSLSGGVNEQYF

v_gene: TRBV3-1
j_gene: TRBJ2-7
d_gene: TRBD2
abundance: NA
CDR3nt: TGTGCCAGCAGCCGAGCTAGCGGGAGTGCCTACGAGCAGTACTTC
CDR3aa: CASSRASGSAYEQYF

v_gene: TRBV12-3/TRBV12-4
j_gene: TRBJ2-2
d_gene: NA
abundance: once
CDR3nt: TGTGCCAGCAGCCCCATGTTCCGGAACACCGGGGAGCTGCTTTTT
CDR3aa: CASSPMFRNTGELLF

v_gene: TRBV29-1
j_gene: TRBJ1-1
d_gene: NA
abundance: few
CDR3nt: TGCAGCGTTTCCGGGACACCGAGCCAAGCTTTCTTT
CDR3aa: CSVSGTPSQAFF

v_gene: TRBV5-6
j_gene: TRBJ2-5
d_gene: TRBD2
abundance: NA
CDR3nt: TGTGCCAGCAGCCCAGCGGGAGGGCCTGATAGGACCCAGTACTTC
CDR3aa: CASSPAGGPDRTQYF

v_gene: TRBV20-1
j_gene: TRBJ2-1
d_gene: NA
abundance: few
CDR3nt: TGCAGTGCTAGAGATGCGGGCAGGAGTAGCTCCTACAATGAGCAGTTCTTC
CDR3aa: CSARDAGRSSSYNEQFF

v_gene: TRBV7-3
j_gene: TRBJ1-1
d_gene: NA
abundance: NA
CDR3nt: TGTGCCAGCAGCTTAGAAAGAGGTTCTGAAGCTTTCTTT
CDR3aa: CASSLERGSEAFF

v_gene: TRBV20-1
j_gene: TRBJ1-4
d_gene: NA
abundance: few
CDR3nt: TGCAGTGCTAGGTCCGGGCGGGGTGAAAAACTGTTTTTT
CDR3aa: CSARSGRGEKLFF

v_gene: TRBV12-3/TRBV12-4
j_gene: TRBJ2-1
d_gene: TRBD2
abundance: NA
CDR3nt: TGTGCCAGCAGTTTAGACAAGACTAGCAGAACCTACAATGAGCAGTTCTTC
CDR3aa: CASSLDKTSRTYNEQFF

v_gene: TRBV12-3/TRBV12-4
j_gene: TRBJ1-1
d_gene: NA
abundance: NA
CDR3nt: TGTGCCAGCAACGCTGTGAGGGATAATACTGAAGCTTTCTTT
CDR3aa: CASNAVRDNTEAFF

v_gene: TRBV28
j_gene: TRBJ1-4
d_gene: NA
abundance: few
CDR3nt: TGTGCCAGCAGTCCCTCGACAGGCCCTAATGAAAAACTGTTTTTT
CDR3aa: CASSPSTGPNEKLFF

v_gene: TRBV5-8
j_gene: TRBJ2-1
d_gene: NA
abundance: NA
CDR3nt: TGTGCCGGGGAGGACAGAACGACACTCAATGAGCAGTTCTTC
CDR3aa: CAGEDRTTLNEQFF

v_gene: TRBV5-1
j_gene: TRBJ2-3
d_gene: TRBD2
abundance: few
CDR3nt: TGCGCCAGCAGCTCGGGACTAGCGGGAGGGACCTCCTTAAACACAGATACGCAGTATTTT
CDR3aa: CASSSGLAGGTSLNTDTQYF

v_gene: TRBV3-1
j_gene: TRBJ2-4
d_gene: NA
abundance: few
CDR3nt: TGTGCCAGCAGCCAAGATCAGGTAGCCAAAAACATTCAGTACTTC
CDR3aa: CASSQDQVAKNIQYF

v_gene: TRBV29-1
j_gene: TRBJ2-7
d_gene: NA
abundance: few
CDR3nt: TGCAGCGTTCGACAGGACTACGAGCAGTACTTC
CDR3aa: CSVRQDYEQYF

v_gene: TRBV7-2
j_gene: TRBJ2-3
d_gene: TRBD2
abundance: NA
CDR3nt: TGTGCCACTTCTCCTGCCCCCCCTCTAGCGGGAGTTGCAGATACGCAGTATTTT
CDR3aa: CATSPAPPLAGVADTQYF

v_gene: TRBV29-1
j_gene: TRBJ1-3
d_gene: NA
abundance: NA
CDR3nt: TGCAGCGTTGAAGGGGTGGGCGGCCCGTCTGGAAACACCATATATTTT
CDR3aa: CSVEGVGGPSGNTIYF

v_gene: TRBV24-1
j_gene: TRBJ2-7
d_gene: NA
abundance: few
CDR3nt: TGTGCCACCAGTGACGCCGGGACAAAGAGCTACGAGCAGTACTTC
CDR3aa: CATSDAGTKSYEQYF

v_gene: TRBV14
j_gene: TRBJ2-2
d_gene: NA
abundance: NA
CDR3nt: TGTGCCAGCAGCCAATATGGGGACCTAGTCGCCGGGGAGCTGTTTTTT
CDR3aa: CASSQYGDLVAGELFF

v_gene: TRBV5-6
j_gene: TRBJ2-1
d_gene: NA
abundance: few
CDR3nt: TGTGCCAGCAGCTTGGGTTCAGGTTCCCCCCGAATAAATGAGCAGTTCTTC
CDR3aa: CASSLGSGSPRINEQFF

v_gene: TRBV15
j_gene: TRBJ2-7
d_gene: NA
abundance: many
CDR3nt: TGTGCCACCAGCAGAGATGTCCTCTACGAGCAGTACTTC
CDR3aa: CATSRDVLYEQYF

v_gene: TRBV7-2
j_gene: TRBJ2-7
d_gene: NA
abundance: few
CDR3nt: TGTGCCAGCAGCTTAGCGGACAGTGGACGCGGCTACGAGCAGTACTTC
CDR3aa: CASSLADSGRGYEQYF

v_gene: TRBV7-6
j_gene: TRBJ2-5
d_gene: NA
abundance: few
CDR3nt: TGTGCCAGCAGCTTTGCAGGGGTGGCCCAAGAGACCCAGTACTTC
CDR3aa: CASSFAGVAQETQYF

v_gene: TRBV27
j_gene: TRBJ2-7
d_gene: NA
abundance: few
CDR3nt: TGTGCCAGCAGACCGACAGCGGACCGATGGAACGAGCAGTACTTC
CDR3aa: CASRPTADRWNEQYF

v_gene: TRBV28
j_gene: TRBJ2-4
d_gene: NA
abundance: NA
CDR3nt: TGTGCCAGCAGTGAGACAGGGAGGAACATTCAGTACTTC
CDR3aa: CASSETGRNIQYF

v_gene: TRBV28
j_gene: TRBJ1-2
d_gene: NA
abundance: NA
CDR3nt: TGTGCCAGCAGTTTATCCGGGAACGGACGAGGCTACACCTTC
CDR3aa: CASSLSGNGRGYTF